This T cell receptor (beta chain) was sequenced during a study of breast tumors, draining lymph nodes, adjacent tissues. Study results and caveats: Compared with lymph nodes, tumors were less diverse; compared with nontumor tissue, more.

Axillary draining lymph nodes of breast cancer patients supplied the node samples. TCRdb re-derived calls from the multiplex PCR reads in MiXCR, one entry per CDR3 protein. The sample lists roughly 120,000 distinct CDR3 sequences; about 20% were seen once. The germline V gene encodes CDR1 ENHRY and CDR2 SYGVKD. The CDR3 spans 13 residues. Trimming cost V 0 bases and J 7 bases, with 7 bases left between them. This clonotype has a count of ten or more. Antigen specificity is unknown. The chain couples TRBV10-3 to TRBJ1-5, with D possibly being TRBD1 (5 bases). The clonotype originates from a female donor with breast cancer. Some clones in this sample may be carry-over from other donors' samples. Sequenced material: axillary lymph node tissue. CDR3: CAISESGDQPQHF. CDR3 in DNA: TGTGCCATCAGTGAGTCGGGGGACCAGCCCCAGCATTTT.